This TCR beta chain was profiled in a study of blood T cells in healthy people across ages (dated by TCRdb to between 2014 and 2016). With regard to the full study: In model experiments, template switching captured about one uniquely barcoded TCR beta cDNA molecule for every two T cells. The study measured age-related changes in TCR beta repertoire diversity using deep sequencing normalized with unique cDNA molecular identifiers. Four age groups were formed from the donors: young (average approximately 17 years), middle-aged (approximately 40), aged (roughly 56) and long-lived (more than 75). To avoid experimental bias, donors of different ages were distributed randomly across sequencing lanes. The study analyzed two additional independent replicas of 1 million unique cDNA reads from the same blood draw for two donors, one aged 18 to 29 and one aged 80 or older.

Libraries were prepared through 5' RACE. The listed sequencing device is Illumina HiSeq 2500. A second PCR of 7 to 11 cycles was performed with a sample-barcoded 5' primer and a J-beta primer mix. Each TCR beta cDNA molecule received a unique molecular identifier from a template-switch 5' adaptor carrying 12 random nucleotides. At least 3 million CDR3-containing paired-end reads were obtained from each sample. All of the RNA was converted into first-strand cDNA using the Mint cDNA synthesis kit, with a TRBC-specific oligonucleotide serving as the primer. After uracil-DNA glycosylase treatment, a first 18-cycle PCR used universal primers M1SS and BC2_uni_R on all cDNA. Per the original workflow: For normalization, 1 million high-quality reads, each with a distinct molecular identifier, were randomly selected from each sample. Reads with shared molecular identifiers were discarded instead of being binned into consensus sequences. MiTCR, run with a Q25 quality threshold and the strictest error-elimination algorithm, handled CDR3 identification, clonotype clustering and error correction. A nonparametric unseen species model using Euler transformation provided a lower-bound estimate of total TCR beta diversity. TCRdb cleaned the public reads at Q25 with fastp, built clones with MiXCR and kept in-frame beta chains. Each entry merges the rows of one CDR3 protein and shows their most common DNA and genes. The V and J calls were determined by TCRdb, not by the authors. The sample contains approximately 1.5 million distinct CDR3 sequences, roughly 32% of them found a single time. Approximately 10% of the sample is in the top ten clones.

Here is what the overall study found, with its caveats: Observed TCR beta diversity per million T cells fell roughly linearly with age, and a significant reduction was already apparent by age roughly 40. Compared with the aged group, the long-lived group had more naive CD4+ T cells, fewer expanded clones and increased TCR diversity, suggesting age selection. There was a strong correlation between observed TCR beta diversity and the percentage of naive T cells measured by flow cytometry. Total diversity estimates from one million sequenced T cells were considered lower bounds and underestimates. Conclusive comparison of naive and antigen-experienced compartments was prevented by the profiling of bulk unsorted PBMCs. Because the CMV infection status of the donors was unknown, age-related changes in expanded clonotypes may potentially have been confounded.

Systemically healthy Caucasian individuals from Russia, roughly 40 in total and aged about 6 to 95 years, were included as donors. Each donor gave ten milliliters of peripheral blood, collected into EDTA-treated Vacutainer tubes. Ficoll-Paque density-gradient centrifugation was used to isolate PBMCs, with at least 7 million per sample. Trizol reagent was used to extract total RNA from PBMCs, with at least 5 micrograms per sample. For every donor, flow cytometry on a PBMC aliquot measured the percentage of naive CD45RAhigh/CD27high T cells. In the case of this clonotype: This clone's antigen is unknown. The record has no base qualities; no much larger clone is one base away.

This receptor was obtained from a woman aged 25 to 39 in good health. Sequencing used blood.

Read as DNA, the sequence is TGCGCCAGCAGCAGGGGCCGGGACAGGCGCTACAATGAGCAGTTCTTC. This gives the protein CASSRGRDRRYNEQFF. The sequence is built from TRBV5-1 and TRBJ2-1, with 8 bases aligning to TRBD1. The CDR3, cysteine through phenylalanine, is 16 amino acids long. The retained sequence is limited to the CDR3, 48 bases, with the frame set at the first base. Per the germline V gene, SGHRS is the CDR1 and YFSETQ is the CDR2. For this chain, trimming is 4 bases at the V end and 3 bases at the J end, and the number of junction bases without a gene match is 9.